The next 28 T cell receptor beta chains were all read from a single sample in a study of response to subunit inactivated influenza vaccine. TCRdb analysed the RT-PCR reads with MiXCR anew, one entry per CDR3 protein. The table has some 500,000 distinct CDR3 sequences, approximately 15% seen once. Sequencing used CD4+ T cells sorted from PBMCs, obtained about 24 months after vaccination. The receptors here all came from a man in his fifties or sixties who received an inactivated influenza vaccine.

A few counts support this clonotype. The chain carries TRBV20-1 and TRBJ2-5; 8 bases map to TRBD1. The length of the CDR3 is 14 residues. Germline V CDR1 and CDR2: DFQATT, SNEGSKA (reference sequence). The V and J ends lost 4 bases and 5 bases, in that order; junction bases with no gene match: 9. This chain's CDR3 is CSAIKGQGRETQYF. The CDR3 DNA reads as TGCAGTGCTATAAAAGGACAGGGCAGGGAGACCCAGTACTTC.

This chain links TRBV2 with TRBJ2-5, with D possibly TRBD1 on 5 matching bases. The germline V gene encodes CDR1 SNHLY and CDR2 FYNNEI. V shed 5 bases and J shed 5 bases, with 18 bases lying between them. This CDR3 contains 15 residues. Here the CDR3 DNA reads TGTGCCAGCAGTAAACCGACAGCCCTATTGGAGACCCAGTACTTC. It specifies CASSKPTALLETQYF. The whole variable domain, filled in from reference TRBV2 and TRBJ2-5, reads EPEVTQTPSHQVTQMGQEVILRCVPISNHLYFYWYRQILGQKVEFLVSFYNNEISEKSEIFDDQFSVERPDGSNFTLKIRSTKLEDSAMYFCASSKPTALLETQYFGPGTRLLVL.

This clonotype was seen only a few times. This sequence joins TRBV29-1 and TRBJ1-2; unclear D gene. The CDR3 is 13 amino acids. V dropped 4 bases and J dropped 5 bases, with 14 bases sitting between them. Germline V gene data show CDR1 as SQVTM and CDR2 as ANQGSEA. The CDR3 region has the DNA TGCAGCGTTGGGCAGACTCCCCTTTATGGCTACACCTTC. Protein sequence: CSVGQTPLYGYTF.

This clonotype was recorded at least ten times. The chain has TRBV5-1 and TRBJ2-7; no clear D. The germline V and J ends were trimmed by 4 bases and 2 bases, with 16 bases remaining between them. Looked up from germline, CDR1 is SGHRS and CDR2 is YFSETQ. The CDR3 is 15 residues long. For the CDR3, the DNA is TGCGCCAGCAGCATAAGTGGGGTCAACCCCTACGAGCAGTACTTC. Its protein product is CASSISGVNPYEQYF. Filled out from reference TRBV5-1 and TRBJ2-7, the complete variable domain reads KAGVTQTPRYLIKTRGQQVTLSCSPISGHRSVSWYQQTPGQGLQFLFEYFSETQRNKGNFPGRFSGRQFSNSRSEMNVSTLELGDSALYLCASSISGVNPYEQYFGPGTRLTVT.

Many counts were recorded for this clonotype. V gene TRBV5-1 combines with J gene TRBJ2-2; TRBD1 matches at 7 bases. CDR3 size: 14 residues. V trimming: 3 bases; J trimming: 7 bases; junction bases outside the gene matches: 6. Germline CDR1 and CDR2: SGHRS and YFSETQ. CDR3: CASSSGQSGGELFF. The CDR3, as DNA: TGCGCCAGCAGCTCGGGACAGTCAGGCGGGGAGCTGTTTTTT.

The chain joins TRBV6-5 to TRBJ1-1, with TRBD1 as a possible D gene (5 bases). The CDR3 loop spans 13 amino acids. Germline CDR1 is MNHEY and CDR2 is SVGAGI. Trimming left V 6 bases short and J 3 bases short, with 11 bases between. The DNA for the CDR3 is TGTGCCAGCAGCTACGGGACGGACACTGAAGCTTTCTTT. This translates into CASSYGTDTEAFF.

The CDR3 region has the DNA TGCAGTGCTGTCCCCCAAGAGACCCAGTACTTC. Amino acids: CSAVPQETQYF. The rearrangement links TRBV20-1 to TRBJ2-5, with D hard to call. Trimming took 5 bases from V and 1 from J, leaving 5 bases between them. This CDR3 spans 11 amino acids. Germline-derived CDR1 and CDR2 are DFQATT and SNEGSKA (reference sequence).

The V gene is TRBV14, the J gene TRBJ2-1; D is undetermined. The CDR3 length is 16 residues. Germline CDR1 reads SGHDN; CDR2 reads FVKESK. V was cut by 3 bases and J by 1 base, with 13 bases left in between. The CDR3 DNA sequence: TGTGCCAGCAGCCATCTGGGCTCTGGGTCCTACAATGAGCAGTTCTTC. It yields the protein CASSHLGSGSYNEQFF.

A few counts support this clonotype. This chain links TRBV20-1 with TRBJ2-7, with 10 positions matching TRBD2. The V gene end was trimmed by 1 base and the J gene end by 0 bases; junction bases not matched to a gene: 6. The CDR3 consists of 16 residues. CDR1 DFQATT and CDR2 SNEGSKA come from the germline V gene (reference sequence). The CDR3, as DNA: TGCAGTGCTAGAGGATCTAGCGGGGGAAGCTCCTACGAGCAGTACTTC. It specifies CSARGSSGGSSYEQYF.

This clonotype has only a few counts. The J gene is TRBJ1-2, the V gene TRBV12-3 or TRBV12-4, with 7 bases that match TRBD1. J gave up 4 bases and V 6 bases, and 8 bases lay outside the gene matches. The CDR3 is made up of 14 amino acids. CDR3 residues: CASSPDRAPYGYTF. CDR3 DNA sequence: TGTGCCAGCAGCCCCGACAGGGCCCCCTATGGCTACACCTTC.

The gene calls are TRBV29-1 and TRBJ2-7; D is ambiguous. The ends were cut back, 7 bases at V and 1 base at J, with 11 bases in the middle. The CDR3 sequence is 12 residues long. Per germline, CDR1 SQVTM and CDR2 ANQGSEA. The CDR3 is CSARTDSYEQYF. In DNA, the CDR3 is TGCAGCGCCCGGACCGATTCCTACGAGCAGTACTTC.

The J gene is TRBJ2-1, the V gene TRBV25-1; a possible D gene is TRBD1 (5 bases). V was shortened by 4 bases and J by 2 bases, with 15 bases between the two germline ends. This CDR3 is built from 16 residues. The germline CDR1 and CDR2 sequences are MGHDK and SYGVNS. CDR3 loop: CASSGLGRAAYNEQFF. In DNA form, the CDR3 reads TGTGCCAGCAGTGGTCTGGGCAGGGCAGCCTACAATGAGCAGTTCTTC.

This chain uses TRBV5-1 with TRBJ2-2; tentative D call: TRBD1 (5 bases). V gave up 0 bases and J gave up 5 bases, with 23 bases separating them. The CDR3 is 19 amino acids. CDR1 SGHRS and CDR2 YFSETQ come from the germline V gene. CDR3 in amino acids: CASSLEGFRTSFWTGELFF. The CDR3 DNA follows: TGCGCCAGCAGCTTGGAGGGGTTCAGGACCAGCTTTTGGACCGGGGAGCTGTTTTTT.

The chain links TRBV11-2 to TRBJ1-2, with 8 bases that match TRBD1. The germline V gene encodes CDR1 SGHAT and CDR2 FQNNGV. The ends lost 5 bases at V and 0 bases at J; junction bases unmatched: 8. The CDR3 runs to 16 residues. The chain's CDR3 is CASSEQLTGANYGYTF. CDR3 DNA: TGTGCCAGCAGCGAACAATTGACAGGGGCTAACTATGGCTACACCTTC.

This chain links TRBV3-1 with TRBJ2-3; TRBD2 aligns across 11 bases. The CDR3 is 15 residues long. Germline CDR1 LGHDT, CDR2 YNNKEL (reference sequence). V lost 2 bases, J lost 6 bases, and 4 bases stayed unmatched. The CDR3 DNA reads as TGTGCCAGCAGCCAAAGGAGGACTAGCGGGGATACGCAGTATTTT. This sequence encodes CASSQRRTSGDTQYF.

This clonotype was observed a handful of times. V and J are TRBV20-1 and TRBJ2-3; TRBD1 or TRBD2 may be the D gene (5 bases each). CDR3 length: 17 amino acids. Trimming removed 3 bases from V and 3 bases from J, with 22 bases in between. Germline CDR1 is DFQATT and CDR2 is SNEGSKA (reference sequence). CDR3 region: CSASAGGSGQRTDTQYF. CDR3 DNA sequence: TGCAGTGCTAGCGCTGGTGGGTCGGGGCAGAGGACAGATACGCAGTATTTT.

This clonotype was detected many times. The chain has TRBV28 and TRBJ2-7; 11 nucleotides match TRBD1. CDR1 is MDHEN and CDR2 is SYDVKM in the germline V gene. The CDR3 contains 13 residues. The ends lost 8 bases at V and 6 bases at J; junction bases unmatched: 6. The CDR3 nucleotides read TGTGCCAGCGACCGGGACAGGGGGAGCGAGCAGTACTTC. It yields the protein CASDRDRGSEQYF.

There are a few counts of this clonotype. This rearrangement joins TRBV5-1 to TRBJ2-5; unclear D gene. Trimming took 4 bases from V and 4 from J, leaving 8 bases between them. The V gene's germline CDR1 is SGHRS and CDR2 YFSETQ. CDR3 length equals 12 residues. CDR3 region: CASSIPRETQYF. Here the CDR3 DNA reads TGCGCCAGCAGCATCCCACGAGAGACCCAGTACTTC.

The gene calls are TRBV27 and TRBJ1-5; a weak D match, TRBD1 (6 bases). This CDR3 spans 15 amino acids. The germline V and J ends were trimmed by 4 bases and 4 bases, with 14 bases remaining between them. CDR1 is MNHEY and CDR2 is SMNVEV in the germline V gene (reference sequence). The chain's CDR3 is CASSSWGLGNQPQHF. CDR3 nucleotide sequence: TGTGCCAGCAGTTCCTGGGGGCTCGGGAATCAGCCCCAGCATTTT.

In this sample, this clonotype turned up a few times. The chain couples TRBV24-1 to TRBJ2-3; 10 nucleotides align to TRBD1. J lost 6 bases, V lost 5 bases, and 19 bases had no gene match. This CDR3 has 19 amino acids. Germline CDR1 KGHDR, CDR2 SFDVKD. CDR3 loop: CATSGPTGTGVFGGDTQYF. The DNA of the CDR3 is TGTGCCACCAGTGGCCCGACCGGGACAGGGGTGTTCGGAGGGGATACGCAGTATTTT.

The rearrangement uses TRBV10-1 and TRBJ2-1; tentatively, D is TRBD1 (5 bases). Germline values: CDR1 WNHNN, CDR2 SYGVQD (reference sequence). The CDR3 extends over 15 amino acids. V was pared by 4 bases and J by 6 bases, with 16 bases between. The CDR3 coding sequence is TGCGCCAGCAGTGGACAGAAGCAGCAGGGCAATGAGCAGTTCTTC. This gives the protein CASSGQKQQGNEQFF.

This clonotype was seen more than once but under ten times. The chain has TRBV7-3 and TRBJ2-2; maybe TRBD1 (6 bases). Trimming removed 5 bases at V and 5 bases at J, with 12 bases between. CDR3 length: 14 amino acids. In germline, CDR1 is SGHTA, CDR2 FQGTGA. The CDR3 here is CASSRTAQTGELFF. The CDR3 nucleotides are TGTGCCAGCAGCCGGACAGCTCAAACCGGGGAGCTGTTTTTT.

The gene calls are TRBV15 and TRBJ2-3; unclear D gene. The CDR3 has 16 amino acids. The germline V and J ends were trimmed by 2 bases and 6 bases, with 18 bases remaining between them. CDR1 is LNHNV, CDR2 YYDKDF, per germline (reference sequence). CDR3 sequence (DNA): TGTGCCACCAGCAGAAATTTACCGGGCCGCGATGATACGCAGTATTTT. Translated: CATSRNLPGRDDTQYF.

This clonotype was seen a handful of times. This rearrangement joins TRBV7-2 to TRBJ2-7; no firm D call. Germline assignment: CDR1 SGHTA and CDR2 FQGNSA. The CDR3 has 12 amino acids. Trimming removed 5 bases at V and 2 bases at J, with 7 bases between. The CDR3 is CASSIEPYEQYF. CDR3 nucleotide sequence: TGTGCCAGCAGCATTGAACCCTACGAGCAGTACTTC. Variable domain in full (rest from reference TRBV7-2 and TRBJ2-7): GAGVSQSPSNKVTEKGKDVELRCDPISGHTALYWYRQSLGQGLEFLIYFQGNSAPDKSGLPSDRFSAERTGGSVSTLTIQRTQQEDSAVYLCASSIEPYEQYFGPGTRLTVT.

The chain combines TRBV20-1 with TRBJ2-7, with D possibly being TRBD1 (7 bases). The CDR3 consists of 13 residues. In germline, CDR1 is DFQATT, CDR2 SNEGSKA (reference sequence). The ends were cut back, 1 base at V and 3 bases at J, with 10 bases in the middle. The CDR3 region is CSARGRGLYEQYF. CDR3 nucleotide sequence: TGCAGTGCTAGAGGGAGGGGGCTCTACGAGCAGTACTTC.

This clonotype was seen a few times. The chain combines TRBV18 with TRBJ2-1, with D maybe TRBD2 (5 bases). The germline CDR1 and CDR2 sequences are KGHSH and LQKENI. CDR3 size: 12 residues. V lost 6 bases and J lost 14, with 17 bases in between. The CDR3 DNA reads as TGTGCCAGCTCGGAACGGGGTGACGCCGAGTTCTTC. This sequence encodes CASSERGDAEFF.

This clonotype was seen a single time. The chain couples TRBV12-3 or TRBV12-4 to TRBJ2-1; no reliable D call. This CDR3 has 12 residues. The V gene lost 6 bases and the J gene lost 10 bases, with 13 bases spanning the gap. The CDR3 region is CASSSSRGEQFF. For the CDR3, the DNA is TGTGCCAGCAGCTCATCTCGAGGCGAGCAGTTCTTC.

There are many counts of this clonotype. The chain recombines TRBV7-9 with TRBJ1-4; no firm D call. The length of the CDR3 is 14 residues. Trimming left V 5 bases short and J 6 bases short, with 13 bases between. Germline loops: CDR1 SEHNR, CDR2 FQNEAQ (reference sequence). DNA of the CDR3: TGTGCCAGCAGCGACGGACCCTCCGATGAAAAACTGTTTTTT. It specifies CASSDGPSDEKLFF.